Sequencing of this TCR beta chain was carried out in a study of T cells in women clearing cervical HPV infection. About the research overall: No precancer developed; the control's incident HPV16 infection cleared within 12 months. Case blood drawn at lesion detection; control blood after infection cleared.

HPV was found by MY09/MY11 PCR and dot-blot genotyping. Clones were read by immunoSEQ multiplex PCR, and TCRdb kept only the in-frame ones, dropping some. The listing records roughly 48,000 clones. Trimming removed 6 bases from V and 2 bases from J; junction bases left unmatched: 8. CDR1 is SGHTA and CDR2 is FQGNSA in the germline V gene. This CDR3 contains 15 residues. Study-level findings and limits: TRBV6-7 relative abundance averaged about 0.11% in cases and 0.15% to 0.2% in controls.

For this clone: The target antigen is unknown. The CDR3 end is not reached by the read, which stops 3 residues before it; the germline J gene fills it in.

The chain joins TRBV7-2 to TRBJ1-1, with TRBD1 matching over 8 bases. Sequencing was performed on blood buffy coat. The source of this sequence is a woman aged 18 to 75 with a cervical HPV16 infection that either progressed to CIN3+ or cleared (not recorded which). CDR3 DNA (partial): TGTGCCAGCAGTCTTCGGACAGGGATTAACACTGAA. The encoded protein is CASSLRTGINTE. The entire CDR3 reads CASSLRTGINTEAFF. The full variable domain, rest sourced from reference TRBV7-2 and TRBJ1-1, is GAGVSQSPSNKVTEKGKDVELRCDPISGHTALYWYRQSLGQGLEFLIYFQGNSAPDKSGLPSDRFSAERTGGSVSTLTIQRTQQEDSAVYLCASSLRTGINTEAFFGQGTRLTVV.